This paragraph covers one T cell receptor beta chain sequence. Its antigen is still unknown. Some clones are missing from TCRdb's copy, which holds only in-frame ones; the method was immunoSEQ multiplex PCR. The sample shows around 200,000 clones, more than 75% of them seen only once. These data originate in a study of T cell responses to AZD1222 COVID-19 vaccine. Study conclusions and caveats: Donors in the cohort were predominantly white British and more often female, and clonal diversity was possibly underestimated. Repertoire collection took place solely once the T cell response had peaked. Regions 160-218 and 743-854 dominated among vaccine-associated CD4 TCRs spanning spike.

Trimming took 5 bases from V and 0 from J, leaving 17 bases between them. The CDR3 is made up of 17 amino acids. Germline loops: CDR1 LNHDA, CDR2 SQIVND (reference sequence). Researchers grouped second doses given at about 4 or about 12 weeks into one pool. The source material was peripheral blood, sampled 28 days after the second AZD1222 dose. This clonotype originated in an adult who received the AZD1222 COVID-19 vaccine. This rearrangement joins TRBV19 to TRBJ1-3, with TRBD1 as a possible D gene (5 bases). In DNA, the CDR3 is TGTGCCAGTAGTCCTAGGGGCCTGCGGAGCTCTGGAAACACCATATATTTT. Translation: CASSPRGLRSSGNTIYF.